One T cell receptor (beta chain) is described in this entry. Its antigen is unidentified. This sample is drawn from a study of response to subunit inactivated influenza vaccine. TCRdb ran MiXCR on the RT-PCR reads and lists one entry per CDR3 protein. The sample has some 520,000 distinct CDR3 sequences, 15% to 20% seen once. Study-wide findings and caveats: There was a suggestion from the authors that each seasonal influenza vaccination recruits few new T cells.

The CDR3 covers 14 residues. The germline gives CDR1 SGHTA, CDR2 FQGNSA. Trimming cost V 1 base and J 2 bases, with 9 bases left between them. Here the sequenced sample was CD4+ T cells sorted from PBMCs, taken about 23 months after vaccination. The receptor was derived from a man aged 50 to 69 who received an inactivated influenza vaccine. V gene TRBV7-2 combines with J gene TRBJ2-7; D is unclear. The CDR3 DNA reads as TGTGCCAGCAGCTTAGGTTCCCAGACCTACGAGCAGTACTTC. Translation gives CASSLGSQTYEQYF. The complete variable domain, with remaining parts taken from reference TRBV7-2 and TRBJ2-7, reads GAGVSQSPSNKVTEKGKDVELRCDPISGHTALYWYRQSLGQGLEFLIYFQGNSAPDKSGLPSDRFSAERTGGSVSTLTIQRTQQEDSAVYLCASSLGSQTYEQYFGPGTRLTVT.